This T cell receptor beta chain is from a study of CD8+CD57+ T cells in acquired aplastic anemia. About the research overall: Mean yield of DNA from sorted CD4+ and CD8+ cells was approximately 3 ug. Study outcomes and limitations: Patients and controls were found to share twenty-nine CD8+ CDR3 sequences.

TCR beta VDJ and CDR3 profiling used genomic DNA as template. TCRdb re-called the reads through MiXCR, storing one row per CDR3 protein. The sample has 200,000 to 250,000 distinct CDR3 sequences, under 55% seen once; the top ten hold 15% to 20%. Patients selected for sequencing had displayed CD8+CD57+ cell expansion by flow cytometry. This clonotype was seen many times. Its antigen remains unidentified. The germline V gene encodes CDR1 LNHDA and CDR2 SQIVND (reference sequence). The CDR3 has 14 residues. V lost 2 bases to trimming and J lost 4 bases; unmatched junction nucleotides: 2. The TCR originated in a human donor with aplastic anemia. The material sequenced was sorted CD4+, CD8+, or CD8+CD57+ T cells (not recorded which) from PBMCs. The chain couples TRBV19 to TRBJ2-1, with 7 bases aligning to TRBD1. The CDR3 sequence: CASSISGQYNEQFF. The DNA of the CDR3 is TGTGCCAGTAGTATATCGGGACAGTACAATGAGCAGTTCTTC.